This T cell receptor (beta chain) was recorded in a study of blood T cell repertoires in COVID-19 (TCRdb year 2020). Describing the broader study: Samples covering the acute and convalescent phases of COVID-19 were provided by collaborators in the United States, Italy and Spain. The material from the prospective study consisted of cDNA or gDNA derived from T cells, B-cell-depleted T cells, or PBMCs. Subjects who had been exposed to COVID-19, were actively infected with it, or had recovered from it provided the deeply sampled blood TCRbeta repertoires that made up the dataset. A freely available public database, intended as a resource for researchers studying the immune response to SARS-CoV-2, is where the repertoires were released. The samples were drawn from two sources: the first 160 participants of the ongoing ImmuneRACE study, and 950 to 1,500 subjects contributed by 6 global collaborators. Nearly every sample came with metadata listing a de-identified subject ID, COVID-19 status, age in years and sex. HLA class I and class II types, where available, came from metadata supplied by the sample provider rather than from assay-based typing. Broad study findings and their caveats: The amount of clinical and demographic metadata varied by source and participant and was provided uncurated.

The collaborating institutions used their own protocols to collect whole blood in K2EDTA tubes. For TCRbeta analysis, collaborators shipped samples in one of three forms: frozen whole blood, isolated PBMCs, or DNA extracted from either of those sample types. Reading from cysteine to phenylalanine, the CDR3 counts 15 amino acids. CDR3 DNA is the only sequence kept; it has 45 bases, read in frame from the first base. Trimming takes 1 base from V and 1 base from J, and the germline ends sit 8 bases apart. CDR1 and CDR2, per the germline V gene (reference sequence), are LNHDA and SQIVND. Note on this clone: No cognate antigen has been identified for it. No quality values exist for individual bases; no much larger clone is one base distant.

TCRbeta CDR3 regions were amplified from genomic DNA using the immunoSEQ Assay, a bias-controlled multiplex PCR. As for how the authors treated the data: The number of nucleated cells in each sample was estimated by amplification of reference gene primers within the assay. To quantify the absolute abundance of each unique TCRbeta CDR3 rearrangement, sequence reads were collapsed and filtered. For each sample, productive Simpson clonality was calculated as the square root of Simpson's diversity index over productive rearrangements. TCRdb stores this immuneACCESS table with in-frame sequences only. Part of the clones is absent; in the studies checked, under half of the shortfall reflects unresolved V genes, and no reason is known for the rest. The DNA gave D and trimming, while V, J and clone size come from that table. The sample records about 270,000 clones, approximately 85% of which are singletons. Together, the top ten hold 11% of the sample.

The chain uses TRBV19 and TRBJ2-4; a weak D assignment points to TRBD1 (6 bases agree). The clonotype was recovered from a woman between 65 and 79 years old with acute or convalescent COVID-19. The specimen sequenced was peripheral blood. The sequenced DNA is TGTGCCAGTAGTATAGGGCAGGGGGCCAAAAACATTCAGTACTTC. Protein translation: CASSIGQGAKNIQYF.